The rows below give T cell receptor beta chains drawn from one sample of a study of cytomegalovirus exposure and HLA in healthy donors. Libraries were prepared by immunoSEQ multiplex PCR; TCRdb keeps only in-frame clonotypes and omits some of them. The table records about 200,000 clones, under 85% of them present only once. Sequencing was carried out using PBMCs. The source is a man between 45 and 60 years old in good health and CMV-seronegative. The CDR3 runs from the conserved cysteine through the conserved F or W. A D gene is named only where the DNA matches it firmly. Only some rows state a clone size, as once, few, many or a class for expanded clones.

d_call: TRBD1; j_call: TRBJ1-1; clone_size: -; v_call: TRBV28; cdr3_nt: TGTGCCAGCAGCCTAGACAGGGTCACTGAAGCTTTCTTT; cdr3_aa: CASSLDRVTEAFF
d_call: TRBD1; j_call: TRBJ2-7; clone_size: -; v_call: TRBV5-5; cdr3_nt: TGTGCCAGCAGCTTGGTAGGGACAGCGATAGCCTACGAGCAGTACTTC; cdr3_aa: CASSLVGTAIAYEQYF
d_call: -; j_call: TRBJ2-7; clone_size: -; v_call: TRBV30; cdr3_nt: TGTGCCTGGAGTGGACTAACGGCCCACGAGCAGTACTTC; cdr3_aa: CAWSGLTAHEQYF
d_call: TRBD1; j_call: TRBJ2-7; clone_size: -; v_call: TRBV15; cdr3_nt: TGTGCCACCAGCCCTGCGCCCCTTGGACAGGGGAGGCAGTACTTC; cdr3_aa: CATSPAPLGQGRQYF
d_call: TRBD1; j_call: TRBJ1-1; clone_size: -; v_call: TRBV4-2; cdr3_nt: TGTGCCAGCAGCCAGTCCCACAGGGGTAACACTGAAGCTTTCTTT; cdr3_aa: CASSQSHRGNTEAFF
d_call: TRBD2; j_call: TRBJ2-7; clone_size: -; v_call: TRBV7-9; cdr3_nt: TGTGCCAGCAGCTCAACTAGCGGGAGTTGGGAAAGCTCCTACGAGCAGTACTTC; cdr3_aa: CASSSTSGSWESSYEQYF
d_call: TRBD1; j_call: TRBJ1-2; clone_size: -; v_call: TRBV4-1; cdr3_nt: TGCGCCAGCAGCCAAGTTCAGGGGGCTGACTATGGCTACACCTTC; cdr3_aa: CASSQVQGADYGYTF
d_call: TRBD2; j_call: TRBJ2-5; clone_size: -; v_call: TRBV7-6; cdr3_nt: TGTGCCAGCAGCTTAGGAAGGACTAGCGGGAGACTGTGGGAGACCCAGTACTTC; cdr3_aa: CASSLGRTSGRLWETQYF
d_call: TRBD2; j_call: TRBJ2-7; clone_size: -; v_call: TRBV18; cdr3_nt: TGTGCCAGCTCACGACTAGCGGCAAAGTCCTACGAGCAGTACTTC; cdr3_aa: CASSRLAAKSYEQYF
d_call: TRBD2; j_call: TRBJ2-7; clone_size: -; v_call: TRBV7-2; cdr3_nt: TGTGCCAGCAGTTCGCGACTAGCGGGCTCCTACGAGCAGTACTTC; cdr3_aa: CASSSRLAGSYEQYF
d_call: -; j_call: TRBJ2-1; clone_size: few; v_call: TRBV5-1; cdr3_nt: TGCGCCAGCAGCTTGGAGGGGCGATTCGAGCAGTTCTTC; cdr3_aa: CASSLEGRFEQFF
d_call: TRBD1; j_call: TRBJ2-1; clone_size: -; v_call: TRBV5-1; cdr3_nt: TGCGCCAGCACCGGGACAGACCTTAACAATGAGCAGTTCTTC; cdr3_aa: CASTGTDLNNEQFF
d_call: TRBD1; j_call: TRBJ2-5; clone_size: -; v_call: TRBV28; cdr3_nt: TGTGCCAGCAGTCCCCACGGGACAGCTTTCGAGACCCAGTACTTC; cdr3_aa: CASSPHGTAFETQYF
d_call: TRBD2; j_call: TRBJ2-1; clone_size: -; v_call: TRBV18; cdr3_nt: TGTGCCAGCTCACCCGGACTAGCGGCCTACAATGAGCAGTTCTTC; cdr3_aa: CASSPGLAAYNEQFF
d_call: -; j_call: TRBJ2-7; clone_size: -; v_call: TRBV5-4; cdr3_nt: TGTGCCAGCAGCTTTGGGGGCAGGGAGAGCTCCTACGAGCAGTACTTC; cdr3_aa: CASSFGGRESSYEQYF